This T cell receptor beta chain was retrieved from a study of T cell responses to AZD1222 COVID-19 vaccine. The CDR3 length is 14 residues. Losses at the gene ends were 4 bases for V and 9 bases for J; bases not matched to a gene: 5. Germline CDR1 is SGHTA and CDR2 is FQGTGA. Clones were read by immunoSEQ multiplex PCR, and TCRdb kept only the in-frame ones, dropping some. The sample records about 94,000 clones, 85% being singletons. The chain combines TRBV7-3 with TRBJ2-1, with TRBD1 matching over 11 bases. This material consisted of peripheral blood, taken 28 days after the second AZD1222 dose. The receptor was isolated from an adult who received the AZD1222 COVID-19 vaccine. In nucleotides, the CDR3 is TGTGCCAGCAGCTCGGGGACAGGGGGTAGTGAGCAGTTCTTC. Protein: CASSSGTGGSEQFF.